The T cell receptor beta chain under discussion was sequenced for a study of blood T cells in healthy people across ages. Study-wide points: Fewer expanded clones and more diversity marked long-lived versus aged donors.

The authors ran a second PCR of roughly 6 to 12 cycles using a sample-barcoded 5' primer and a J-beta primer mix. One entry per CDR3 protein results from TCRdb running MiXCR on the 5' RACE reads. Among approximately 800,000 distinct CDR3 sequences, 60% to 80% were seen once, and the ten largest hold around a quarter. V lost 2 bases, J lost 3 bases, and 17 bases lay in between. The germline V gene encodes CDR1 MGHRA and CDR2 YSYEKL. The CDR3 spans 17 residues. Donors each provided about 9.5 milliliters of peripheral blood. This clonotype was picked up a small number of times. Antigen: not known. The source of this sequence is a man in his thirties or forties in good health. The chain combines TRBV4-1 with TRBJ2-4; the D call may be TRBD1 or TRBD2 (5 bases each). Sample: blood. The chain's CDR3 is CASSQPVRGPVKNIQYF. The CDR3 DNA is TGCGCCAGCAGCCAACCCGTGAGGGGTCCTGTCAAAAACATTCAGTACTTC.